A selection of T cell receptor beta chains follows, all from one sample in a study of radiation and T cells in renal cell carcinoma. Repertoires were generated with immunoSEQ multiplex PCR, while TCRdb's copy carries only in-frame clones and drops some. The table has about 150,000 clones, roughly 89% seen once. The sample consisted of blood, taken from a patient whose treatment included radiotherapy and nephrectomy. The receptors here all came from a woman in her fifties or sixties with renal cell carcinoma. Both conserved end residues are part of each CDR3. Fields, in order: V gene, J gene, clone size, D gene, CDR3 protein, CDR3 DNA. A D gene is named only where the DNA matches it firmly. The listing skips clone size in some rows; elsewhere it reads once, few, many or a size class.

>TRBV18|TRBJ1-1|.|TRBD1
CASSPGTGGGWRTEAFF
TGTGCCAGCTCACCGGGGACAGGGGGCGGGTGGAGGACTGAAGCTTTCTTT
>TRBV6-5|TRBJ1-5|.|TRBD1
CASSSAGTGNQPQHF
TGTGCCAGCAGTTCCGCCGGGACAGGGAATCAGCCCCAGCATTTT
>TRBV6-5|TRBJ1-5|.|.
CATALRGSNQPQHF
TGTGCCACAGCACTTCGAGGTAGCAATCAGCCCCAGCATTTT
>TRBV19|TRBJ1-2|once|.
CASGGQGYGYTF
TGTGCCAGTGGGGGACAAGGCTATGGCTACACCTTC
>TRBV10-2|TRBJ1-2|few|TRBD1
CASSVGQGYGYTF
TGCGCCAGCAGCGTCGGACAGGGTTATGGCTACACCTTC
>TRBV30|TRBJ2-7|.|TRBD2
CAWSVRRGGLLHEQYF
TGTGCCTGGAGTGTACGTCGCGGGGGACTCCTACACGAGCAGTACTTC
>TRBV19|TRBJ2-1|.|TRBD2
CASSYATSGNEQFF
TGTGCCAGTAGTTATGCGACTAGCGGCAATGAGCAGTTCTTC
>TRBV12-5|TRBJ1-3|.|.
CASGLANTRGVGNTIYF
TGTGCTAGTGGTTTGGCCAATACTCGTGGAGTCGGAAACACCATATATTTT
>TRBV11-2|TRBJ1-4|.|.
CASSLVSGSGEKLFF
TGTGCCAGCAGCTTAGTTTCCGGGTCTGGGGAAAAACTGTTTTTT
>TRBV6-1|TRBJ2-7|.|TRBD1
CASSPDRDGYEQYF
TGTGCCAGCAGTCCCGACAGGGACGGCTACGAGCAGTACTTC
>TRBV15|TRBJ2-1|few|.
CATSRDLGEQFF
TGTGCCACCAGCAGAGATCTAGGGGAGCAGTTCTTC
>TRBV5-6|TRBJ2-1|.|.
CASSGGGTDYNEQFF
TGTGCCAGCAGCGGCGGCGGGACAGACTACAATGAGCAGTTCTTC
>TRBV19|TRBJ2-5|.|TRBD2
CASSIALAGGPNQETQYF
TGTGCCAGTAGTATAGCCCTAGCGGGGGGGCCTAACCAAGAGACCCAGTACTTC
>TRBV19|TRBJ1-2|.|TRBD1
CASSVSGTGGFYGYTF
TGTGCCAGTAGTGTTTCCGGGACAGGGGGTTTCTATGGCTACACCTTC
>TRBV4-1|TRBJ2-3|few|.
CASSQEPGDLTDTQYF
TGCGCCAGCAGCCAAGAACCGGGGGACCTCACAGATACGCAGTATTTT
>TRBV15|TRBJ1-2|once|TRBD1
CATSRDIGGSGYTF
TGTGCCACCAGCAGAGATATAGGGGGCTCTGGCTACACCTTC
>TRBV11-1|TRBJ1-1|.|.
CASSRNQARNTEAFF
TGTGCCAGCAGCCGAAACCAGGCGAGGAACACTGAAGCTTTCTTT
>TRBV29-1|TRBJ2-6|.|.
CSARDGPSGANVLTF
TGCAGCGCACGGGACGGGCCCTCTGGGGCCAACGTCCTGACTTTC
>TRBV30|TRBJ2-6|.|TRBD1
CASDRGRSGANVLTF
TGTGCCTCGGACAGGGGGCGATCTGGGGCCAACGTCCTGACTTTC
>TRBV2|TRBJ2-7|once|TRBD1
CASNDGTGATAYEQYF
TGTGCCAGCAATGACGGGACAGGGGCCACCGCCTACGAGCAGTACTTC
>TRBV19|TRBJ2-3|.|.
CASSMGLLSSTDTQYF
TGTGCCAGTAGTATGGGTCTCCTTTCTAGCACAGATACGCAGTATTTT
>TRBV6-1|TRBJ2-2|.|.
CASTDFQGYTGELFF
TGTGCCAGCACCGACTTCCAGGGTTACACCGGGGAGCTGTTTTTT